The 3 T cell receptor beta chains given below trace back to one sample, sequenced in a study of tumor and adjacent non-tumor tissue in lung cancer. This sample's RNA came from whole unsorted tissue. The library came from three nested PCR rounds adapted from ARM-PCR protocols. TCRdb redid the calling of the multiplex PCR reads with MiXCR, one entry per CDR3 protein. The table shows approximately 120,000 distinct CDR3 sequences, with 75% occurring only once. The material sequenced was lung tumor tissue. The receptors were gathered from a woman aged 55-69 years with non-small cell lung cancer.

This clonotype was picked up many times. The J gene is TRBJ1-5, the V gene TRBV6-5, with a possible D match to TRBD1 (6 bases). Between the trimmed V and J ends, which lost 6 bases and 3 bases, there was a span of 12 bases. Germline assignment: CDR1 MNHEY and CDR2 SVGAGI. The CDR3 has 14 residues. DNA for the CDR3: TGTGCCAGCAGGTCCGGGACAACCAATCAGCCCCAGCATTTT. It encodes CASRSGTTNQPQHF.

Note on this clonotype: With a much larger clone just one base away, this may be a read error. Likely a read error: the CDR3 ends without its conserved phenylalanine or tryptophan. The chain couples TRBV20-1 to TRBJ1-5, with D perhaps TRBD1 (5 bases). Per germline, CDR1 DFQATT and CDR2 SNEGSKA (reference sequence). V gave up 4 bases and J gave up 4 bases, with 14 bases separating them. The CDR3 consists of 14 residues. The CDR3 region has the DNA TGCAGTGCTATGGAAGGCGGGGGGAATCAGCCCCAGCATGTT. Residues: CSAMEGGGNQPQHV.

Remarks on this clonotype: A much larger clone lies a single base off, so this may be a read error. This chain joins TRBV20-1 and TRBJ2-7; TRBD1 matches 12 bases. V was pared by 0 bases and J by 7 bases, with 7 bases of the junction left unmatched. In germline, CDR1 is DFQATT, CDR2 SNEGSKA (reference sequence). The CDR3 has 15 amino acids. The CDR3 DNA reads TGCAGTGCTAGAGACACGGGACAGGGGGCAGGGGAGCAGTACTTC. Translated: CSARDTGQGAGEQYF.